This T cell receptor (beta chain) originates from a study of T cells after posttransplantation cyclophosphamide. This clone was seen many times. Its antigen remains unidentified. Broader study findings: Recipient CMV seropositivity and CMV reactivation strongly tracked TRB clonality. Donor-recipient repertoire similarity was low at 1-2 months, rising over year one. Tissue-infiltrating T cells from skin or gut overlapped little with blood T cells.

The CDR3 runs to 14 residues. Germline lookup yields CDR1 SQVTM and CDR2 ANQGSEA. Trimming cost V 4 bases and J 2 bases, with 12 bases left between them. TCRdb's copy holds only in-frame clones and misses some; the assay was immunoSEQ multiplex PCR. The sample shows about 25,000 clones, none of them appearing just once. Specimen: PBMCs. The TCR originated in a woman in her forties or fifties in good health, CMV-negative, and a related stem cell transplant donor. The chain is built from TRBV29-1 and TRBJ1-5, with D possibly TRBD1 on 6 matching bases. The CDR3 is CSVGTGIRNQPQHF. For the CDR3, the DNA is TGCAGCGTTGGTACAGGGATCCGCAATCAGCCCCAGCATTTT.